This is a list of T cell receptor beta chains from one sample in a study of blood T cell repertoires in COVID-19. TCRdb keeps only in-frame clones here, not all; method: immunoSEQ multiplex PCR. Of more than 150,000 clones in the sample, about 82% were seen once. Material for sequencing was peripheral blood. Receptors originate from a woman younger than 45 with acute or convalescent COVID-19. Both conserved end residues are part of each CDR3. The D gene is left open where the match is weak. A clone size is listed for some rows: how often the clone was seen (once, few, many), or a class if it is expanded.

size	V	D	length	J	CDR3	DNA
.	TRBV4-3	TRBD1	15	TRBJ2-1	CASSQGTGYYNEQFF	TGCGCCAGCAGCCAAGGGACAGGGTACTACAATGAGCAGTTCTTC
.	TRBV2	.	17	TRBJ1-2	CASSEALRVGANYGYTF	TGTGCCAGCAGTGAAGCGCTTCGGGTCGGCGCTAACTATGGCTACACCTTC
few	TRBV6-6	TRBD1	14	TRBJ1-2	CASSYKGQGDGYTF	TGTGCCAGCAGTTACAAGGGACAGGGAGATGGCTACACCTTC
.	TRBV5-1	TRBD1	15	TRBJ2-1	CASSLNRGRRNEQFF	TGCGCCAGCAGCTTGAACAGGGGGCGCAGGAATGAGCAGTTCTTC
many	TRBV30	.	14	TRBJ1-3	CAWGRTSLMNTIYF	TGTGCCTGGGGCAGAACGTCGCTCATGAACACCATATATTTT
.	TRBV7-2	.	14	TRBJ1-2	CASSPGQITYGYTF	TGTGCCAGCAGCCCTGGACAGATTACCTATGGCTACACCTTC
once	TRBV30	TRBD1	14	TRBJ1-5	CAHHPGQGDQPQHF	TGTGCCCACCACCCGGGACAGGGCGATCAGCCCCAGCATTTT
.	TRBV5-1	TRBD1	15	TRBJ2-1	CASTSTGGFNNEQFF	TGCGCCAGCACCTCGACAGGGGGTTTTAACAATGAGCAGTTCTTC
.	TRBV5-4	.	15	TRBJ1-1	CASRPRGVGRTEAFF	TGTGCCAGCAGACCTAGGGGCGTTGGTCGGACTGAAGCTTTCTTT
.	TRBV27	TRBD1	15	TRBJ1-1	CASSLAGGSDTEAFF	TGTGCCAGCAGTCTAGCAGGGGGTTCGGACACTGAAGCTTTCTTT
once	TRBV5-8	.	15	TRBJ2-3	CAVGGRITFTDTQYF	TGTGCCGTCGGGGGGCGAATTACTTTCACAGATACGCAGTATTTT
.	TRBV29-1	TRBD1	12	TRBJ1-4	CSVRQGIEKLFF	TGCAGCGTCAGACAGGGCATCGAAAAACTGTTTTTT
.	TRBV7-3	TRBD1	20	TRBJ1-2	CASSFLRNRDRGGLVYGYTF	TGTGCCAGCAGCTTCCTTAGGAACCGGGACAGGGGAGGATTGGTCTATGGCTACACCTTC
.	TRBV29-1	TRBD2	14	TRBJ2-7	CSVGGGGPPYEQYF	TGCAGCGTCGGGGGGGGCGGGCCCCCCTACGAGCAGTACTTC
.	TRBV27	TRBD1	15	TRBJ1-4	CASSPTTGIGEKLFF	TGTGCCAGCAGTCCGACGACAGGGATAGGGGAAAAACTGTTTTTT
.	TRBV5-4	TRBD2	17	TRBJ2-1	CASSSRRRGGLYNEQFF	TGTGCCAGCAGCTCAAGGCGGCGCGGGGGGCTCTACAATGAGCAGTTCTTC
.	TRBV9	TRBD1	15	TRBJ2-7	CASSAGTANFYEQYF	TGTGCCAGCAGCGCTGGGACAGCAAATTTCTACGAGCAGTACTTC
once	TRBV4-3	TRBD1	15	TRBJ2-1	CASSPTTGGYNEQFF	TGCGCCAGCAGCCCCACGACAGGGGGCTACAATGAGCAGTTCTTC
.	TRBV10-3	.	10	TRBJ2-2	CAIFNGELFF	TGTGCCATCTTTAACGGGGAGCTGTTTTTT
.	TRBV6-6	TRBD1	14	TRBJ2-2	CAANRDRGAGELFF	TGTGCCGCGAACCGGGACAGGGGTGCCGGGGAGCTGTTTTTT
.	TRBV28	TRBD1	15	TRBJ1-4	CASSPTTTGVEKLFF	TGTGCCAGCAGTCCTACCACGACAGGGGTTGAAAAACTGTTTTTT
.	TRBV30	.	15	TRBJ1-4	CAWSRVGGAHEKLFF	TGTGCCTGGAGTCGAGTAGGGGGGGCTCATGAAAAACTGTTTTTT
once	TRBV11-2	TRBD1	16	TRBJ1-1	CASSLARQGQNTEAFF	TGTGCCAGCAGCTTAGCTCGACAGGGCCAGAACACTGAAGCTTTCTTT
.	TRBV11-2	.	15	TRBJ2-5	CASKLRDWGEETQYF	TGTGCCAGCAAACTGAGAGACTGGGGGGAAGAGACCCAGTACTTC
.	TRBV11-2	.	15	TRBJ1-2	CASSFGFGGQYGYTF	TGTGCCAGCAGCTTTGGGTTCGGGGGGCAGTATGGCTACACCTTC
.	TRBV5-1	TRBD2	14	TRBJ2-5	CASSPSGSQETQYF	TGCGCCAGCAGCCCCAGCGGGAGCCAAGAGACCCAGTACTTC
.	TRBV7-9	TRBD2	17	TRBJ2-1	CASSPRVGGRRYNEQFF	TGTGCCAGCAGCCCGAGGGTCGGGGGGAGACGGTACAATGAGCAGTTCTTC
.	TRBV10-3	.	13	TRBJ1-1	CAIEEGANTEAFF	TGTGCCATCGAGGAGGGAGCGAACACTGAAGCTTTCTTT
.	TRBV3-1/TRBV3-2	.	15	TRBJ1-5	CASSLRISGDQPQHF	TGTGCCAGCAGCCTTCGGATCTCAGGGGATCAGCCCCAGCATTTT
.	TRBV4-3	.	14	TRBJ1-2	CASSQDGGNYGYTF	TGCGCCAGCAGCCAAGACGGAGGGAACTATGGCTACACCTTC
.	TRBV4-1	TRBD1	13	TRBJ2-4	CASSPGQGSIQYF	TGCGCCAGCAGTCCGGGACAGGGGAGCATTCAGTACTTC
.	TRBV28	TRBD1	17	TRBJ2-7	CASSLFGTGPPRDEQYF	TGTGCCAGCAGTTTATTCGGGACAGGGCCCCCGAGGGACGAGCAGTACTTC
.	TRBV28	TRBD1	15	TRBJ1-6	CATNGQGRGGSPLHF	TGTGCCACCAACGGACAGGGCAGGGGAGGTTCACCCCTCCACTTT
.	TRBV2	TRBD2	19	TRBJ2-3	CAIHRRGFASGRARDTQYF	TGTGCCATTCATCGCAGGGGATTCGCTAGCGGGAGGGCCAGAGATACGCAGTATTTT
.	TRBV7-2	.	14	TRBJ1-1	CASSLFPRGTEAFF	TGTGCCAGCAGCTTATTTCCGAGGGGGACTGAAGCTTTCTTT
.	TRBV3-1/TRBV3-2	.	13	TRBJ2-3	CASSRDSLDTQYF	TGTGCCAGCAGCCGGGACTCACTAGATACGCAGTATTTT
.	TRBV11-2	TRBD1	12	TRBJ2-1	CASSSDRIEQFF	TGTGCCAGCAGCTCGGACAGGATAGAGCAGTTCTTC
.	TRBV5-6	TRBD1	13	TRBJ1-1	CASSLQGWTEAFF	TGTGCCAGCAGCCTACAGGGGTGGACTGAAGCTTTCTTT
.	TRBV6-5	TRBD1	14	TRBJ1-6	CASSSGQGVTPLHF	TGTGCCAGCAGTTCTGGGCAGGGGGTAACACCCCTCCACTTT
.	TRBV11-2	.	17	TRBJ2-3	CASSLELAGSSTDTQYF	TGTGCCAGCAGCTTAGAGTTGGCGGGTTCTAGCACAGATACGCAGTATTTT
few	TRBV6-2/TRBV6-3	.	13	TRBJ2-5	CASSSSETETQYF	TGTGCCAGCAGTTCCAGCGAAACAGAGACCCAGTACTTC
.	TRBV10-3	.	15	TRBJ2-2	CAISVAQGSAGELFF	TGTGCCATCAGTGTTGCTCAGGGTTCGGCCGGGGAGCTGTTTTTT
.	TRBV3-1/TRBV3-2	TRBD1	13	TRBJ2-7	CASSYRTGGEQYF	TGTGCCAGCAGCTATCGGACAGGCGGGGAGCAGTACTTC
.	TRBV14	.	16	TRBJ2-6	CASSGQGGAGANVLTF	TGTGCCAGCAGCGGGCAGGGGGGAGCTGGGGCCAACGTCCTGACTTTC
.	TRBV5-1	.	15	TRBJ1-4	CASSNVGLAVEKLFF	TGCGCCAGCAGCAACGTTGGACTGGCTGTAGAAAAACTGTTTTTT
.	TRBV6-5	.	16	TRBJ1-2	CASSYSSSGVNYGYTF	TGTGCCAGCAGTTACTCCTCGAGCGGGGTGAACTATGGCTACACCTTC
.	TRBV11-2	TRBD2	15	TRBJ2-2	CASSSDILAGRELFF	TGTGCCAGCAGCTCCGACATACTAGCGGGAAGGGAGCTGTTTTTT
.	TRBV19	.	12	TRBJ1-1	CASSIAGAEAFF	TGTGCCAGTAGTATTGCAGGGGCTGAAGCTTTCTTT
once	TRBV6-5	TRBD1	15	TRBJ1-3	CASRSRTGGSNTIYF	TGTGCCAGCAGATCCCGGACAGGGGGCTCAAACACCATATATTTT
.	TRBV24-1	.	14	TRBJ2-2	CATREPRGSGELFF	TGTGCCACCAGAGAACCCAGGGGTTCCGGGGAGCTGTTTTTT